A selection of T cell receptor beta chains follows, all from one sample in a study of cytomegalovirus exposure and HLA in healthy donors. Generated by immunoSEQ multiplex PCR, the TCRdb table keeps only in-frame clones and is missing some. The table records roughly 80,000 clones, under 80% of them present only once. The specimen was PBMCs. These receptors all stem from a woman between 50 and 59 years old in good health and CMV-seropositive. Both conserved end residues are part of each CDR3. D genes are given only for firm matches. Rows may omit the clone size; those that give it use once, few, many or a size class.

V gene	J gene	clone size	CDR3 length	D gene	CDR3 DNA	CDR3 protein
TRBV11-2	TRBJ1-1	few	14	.	TGTGCCAGCAGCGCTAGTCAGACCTTCACTGAAGCTTTCTTT	CASSASQTFTEAFF
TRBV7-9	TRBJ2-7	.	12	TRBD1	TGTGCCAGCAGCTCAGGGGGCCACGAGCAGTACTTC	CASSSGGHEQYF
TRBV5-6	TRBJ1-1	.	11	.	TGTGCCAGCAGCTTGGACAACACGGCTTTCTTT	CASSLDNTAFF
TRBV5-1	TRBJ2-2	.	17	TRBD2	TGCGCCAGCAGCAGAACCGCGGGGGACGCCGGGACCGGGGAGCTGTTTTTT	CASSRTAGDAGTGELFF
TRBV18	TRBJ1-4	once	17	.	TGTGCCAGCTCTACGCAGGATCCCGCCGCAACTAATGAAAAACTGTTTTTT	CASSTQDPAATNEKLFF
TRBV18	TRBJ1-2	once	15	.	TGTGCCAGCTCACCACCGACGAACAGGGAAAGTGGCTACACCTTC	CASSPPTNRESGYTF
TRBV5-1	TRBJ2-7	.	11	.	TGCGCCAGCAGGGCCTCCTACGAGCAGTACTTC	CASRASYEQYF
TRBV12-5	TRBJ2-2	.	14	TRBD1	TGTGCTAGTGGGAAGGGGGCGCGAACCGGGGAGCTGTTTTTT	CASGKGARTGELFF
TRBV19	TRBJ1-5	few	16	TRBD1	TGTGCCAGTAGGAACTGGGGACAGGGGGGCAATCAGCCCCAGCATTTT	CASRNWGQGGNQPQHF
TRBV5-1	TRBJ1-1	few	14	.	TGCGCCAGCAGCTTAGGACACACTAACACTGAAGCTTTCTTT	CASSLGHTNTEAFF
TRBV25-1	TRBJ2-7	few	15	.	TGTGCCAGCAGAGGGGTAGGGGTTCGGGCCTACGAGCAGTACTTC	CASRGVGVRAYEQYF
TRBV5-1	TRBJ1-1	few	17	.	TGCGCCAGCAGCTTGGGGGGGCCCACAGGGAGTGACACTGAAGCTTTCTTT	CASSLGGPTGSDTEAFF
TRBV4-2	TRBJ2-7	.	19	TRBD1	TGTGCCAGCAGCCAAGGAGGGGGCACCTACAGGCCTAACCCCTACGAGCAGTACTTC	CASSQGGGTYRPNPYEQYF
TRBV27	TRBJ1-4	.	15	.	TGTGCCAGCAGTTTATCTGGGGAGGGGGGTGAAAAACTGTTTTTT	CASSLSGEGGEKLFF
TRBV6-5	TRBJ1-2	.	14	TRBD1	TGTGCCAGCAGTTTAGGACAGGGGCGGCGTGGCTACACCTTC	CASSLGQGRRGYTF
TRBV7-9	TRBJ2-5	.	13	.	TGTGCCAGTATTATCGGGTACCAAGAGACCCAGTACTTC	CASIIGYQETQYF
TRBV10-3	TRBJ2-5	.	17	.	TGTGCCATCAGTTGGGGGGATAACGTTGGGGGGAAGGAGACCCAGTACTTC	CAISWGDNVGGKETQYF
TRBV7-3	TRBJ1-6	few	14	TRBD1	TGTGCCAGCAGCTCGACAGGGGGAAGTTCACCCCTCCACTTT	CASSSTGGSSPLHF
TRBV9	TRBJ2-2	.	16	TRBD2	TGTGCCAGCAGCACCCGACTAGCGACGAACACCGGGGAGCTGTTTTTT	CASSTRLATNTGELFF
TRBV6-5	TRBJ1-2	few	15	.	TGTGCCAGCAGTTACCTCGGTCAGGGAGGCTATGGCTACACCTTC	CASSYLGQGGYGYTF
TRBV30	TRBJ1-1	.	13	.	TGTGCCTGGAGTGTACAGGGGAACACTGAAGCTTTCTTT	CAWSVQGNTEAFF
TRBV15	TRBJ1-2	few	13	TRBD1	TGTGCCACCAGCCCTAGACAGGGTAGTTTCTATACCTTC	CATSPRQGSFYTF
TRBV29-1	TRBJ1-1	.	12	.	TGCAGCGTTGTCCGGGAGGGGACTGAAGCTTTCTTT	CSVVREGTEAFF
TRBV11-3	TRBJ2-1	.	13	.	TGTGCCAGCAGCACCAGGGTGTCGAATGAGCAGTTCTTC	CASSTRVSNEQFF
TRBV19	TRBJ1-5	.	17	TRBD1	TGTGCCAGTAGTATACCCCCCGACAGGGACGAGAATCAGCCCCAGCATTTT	CASSIPPDRDENQPQHF
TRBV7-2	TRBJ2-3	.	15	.	TGTGCCAGCAGTTCCGACAGAACAAACACAGATACGCAGTATTTT	CASSSDRTNTDTQYF
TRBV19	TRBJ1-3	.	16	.	TGTGCCAGTAGTATAAAAAACGAGTACTCTGGAAACACCATATATTTT	CASSIKNEYSGNTIYF
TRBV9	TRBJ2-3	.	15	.	TGTGCCAGCAGCTCTCGAAAAGAGTACACAGATACGCAGTATTTT	CASSSRKEYTDTQYF
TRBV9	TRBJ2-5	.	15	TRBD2	TGTGCCAGCAGCGTAGTTAGCGGGGGCCAAGAGACCCAGTACTTC	CASSVVSGGQETQYF
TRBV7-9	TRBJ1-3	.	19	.	TGTTCCAGCAGCCGTGACAGGTTCCCGGAGAGACTCTCTGGAAACACCATATATTTT	CSSSRDRFPERLSGNTIYF
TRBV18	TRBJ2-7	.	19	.	TGTGCCAGCTCACCGAGAGGAGAAGCAGGGCCTGAGTTCTCCTACGAGCAGTACTTC	CASSPRGEAGPEFSYEQYF